Listed below are T cell receptor beta chains from one sample, sequenced in a study of beta chain features in type 1 diabetes. Sequencing was performed with immunoSEQ multiplex PCR; in TCRdb, only in-frame clones are kept and a portion is missing. The table lists fewer than 45,000 clones, roughly 64% of them singletons, with 2% to 2.5% in the top ten. Sample: Tregs from blood. The receptors come from a woman in her 30s in good health. CDR3s include the opening cysteine and the closing phenylalanine or tryptophan. D genes are given only for firm matches. Clone size appears in some rows only: once, few, many, or a class for an expanded clone.

abundance: -; len: 13; v_gene: TRBV7-3; d_gene: -; j_gene: TRBJ2-2; CDR3nt: TGTGCCAGCAGCTTAGTAGACACCGGGGAGCTGTTTTTT; CDR3aa: CASSLVDTGELFF
abundance: -; len: 16; v_gene: TRBV6-1; d_gene: -; j_gene: TRBJ2-1; CDR3nt: TGTGCCAGCAGTGGCAGGGATTTTGAGTCCTACAATGAGCAGTTCTTC; CDR3aa: CASSGRDFESYNEQFF
abundance: -; len: 17; v_gene: TRBV7-9; d_gene: -; j_gene: TRBJ2-3; CDR3nt: TGTGCCAGCAGCTTAGGACTATCCTCTACTAGCACAGATACGCAGTATTTT; CDR3aa: CASSLGLSSTSTDTQYF
abundance: -; len: 18; v_gene: TRBV9; d_gene: TRBD2; j_gene: TRBJ2-4; CDR3nt: TGTGCCAGCAGCGTAGGCGGCGGACTAGCGGGAGGGCAGAACATTCAGTACTTC; CDR3aa: CASSVGGGLAGGQNIQYF
abundance: -; len: 15; v_gene: TRBV29-1; d_gene: TRBD2; j_gene: TRBJ2-5; CDR3nt: TGCAGCGTTGGGACTAGCGGGAGCAGGGGGGAGACCCAGTACTTC; CDR3aa: CSVGTSGSRGETQYF
abundance: -; len: 14; v_gene: TRBV29-1; d_gene: TRBD1; j_gene: TRBJ1-3; CDR3nt: TGCAGCGTACTAACAGGGGTCTCTGGAAACACCATATATTTT; CDR3aa: CSVLTGVSGNTIYF
abundance: -; len: 13; v_gene: TRBV9; d_gene: -; j_gene: TRBJ1-2; CDR3nt: TGTGCCAGCAGCGTACCCGGGACACCTGGCTACACCTTC; CDR3aa: CASSVPGTPGYTF
abundance: -; len: 14; v_gene: TRBV6-5; d_gene: -; j_gene: TRBJ2-1; CDR3nt: TGTGCCAGCAGCCGGACAGTTTTCCGCAATGAGCAGTTCTTC; CDR3aa: CASSRTVFRNEQFF
abundance: few; len: 17; v_gene: TRBV5-5; d_gene: TRBD1; j_gene: TRBJ2-7; CDR3nt: TGTGCCAGCAGCTTGGAGAGGGACAGGGTAAACTCCTACGAGCAGTACTTC; CDR3aa: CASSLERDRVNSYEQYF
abundance: -; len: 14; v_gene: TRBV2; d_gene: TRBD2; j_gene: TRBJ2-7; CDR3nt: TGTGCCAGCAGACTTCTAGCGGACCCCTACGAGCAGTACTTC; CDR3aa: CASRLLADPYEQYF
abundance: few; len: 15; v_gene: TRBV13; d_gene: -; j_gene: TRBJ2-7; CDR3nt: TGTGCCAGCAGCTTAGGCTTATACAGGGTTGGCGAGCAGTACTTC; CDR3aa: CASSLGLYRVGEQYF
abundance: medium-sized; len: 14; v_gene: TRBV25-1; d_gene: TRBD2; j_gene: TRBJ2-7; CDR3nt: TGTGCCAGCGCATTCGGACTAGCGGGAAACGAGCAGTACTTC; CDR3aa: CASAFGLAGNEQYF
abundance: -; len: 14; v_gene: TRBV7-2; d_gene: -; j_gene: TRBJ2-3; CDR3nt: TGTGCCAGCAGCCATATGGTGGGAGACGATACGCAGTATTTT; CDR3aa: CASSHMVGDDTQYF
abundance: -; len: 15; v_gene: TRBV5-6; d_gene: TRBD1; j_gene: TRBJ2-6; CDR3nt: TGTGCCAGCAGACCGACAGGGGCTGGGGCCAACGTCCTGACTTTC; CDR3aa: CASRPTGAGANVLTF
abundance: few; len: 14; v_gene: TRBV19; d_gene: -; j_gene: TRBJ2-7; CDR3nt: TGTGCCAGTAGTATACAGGGACTCTCCTACGAGCAGTACTTC; CDR3aa: CASSIQGLSYEQYF
abundance: -; len: 14; v_gene: TRBV7-2; d_gene: TRBD1; j_gene: TRBJ2-7; CDR3nt: TGTGCCAGCAGCCCGCACGACAGGGGCTACGAGCAGTACTTC; CDR3aa: CASSPHDRGYEQYF
abundance: -; len: 15; v_gene: TRBV11-3; d_gene: TRBD2; j_gene: TRBJ2-1; CDR3nt: TGTGCCAGCAGCTTAGAGGTAGCGGGAGCGAATGAGCAGTTCTTC; CDR3aa: CASSLEVAGANEQFF
abundance: -; len: 16; v_gene: TRBV7-8; d_gene: TRBD1; j_gene: TRBJ1-3; CDR3nt: TGTGCCAGCAGCCCGACAGGGGGGACGATTGGAAACACCATATATTTT; CDR3aa: CASSPTGGTIGNTIYF
abundance: -; len: 16; v_gene: TRBV28; d_gene: TRBD2; j_gene: TRBJ2-3; CDR3nt: TGTGCCAGCAGTGCCCTTAGCGGGTGGAGCACAGATACGCAGTATTTT; CDR3aa: CASSALSGWSTDTQYF
abundance: -; len: 15; v_gene: TRBV9; d_gene: TRBD2; j_gene: TRBJ2-1; CDR3nt: TGTGCCAGCAGCTCCCGACTAGCGACCTACAATGAGCAGTTCTTC; CDR3aa: CASSSRLATYNEQFF
abundance: -; len: 20; v_gene: TRBV4-2; d_gene: TRBD2; j_gene: TRBJ2-1; CDR3nt: TGTGCCAGCAGTCTCAGATCGGTCTTCATAGCGGGAGGGCCAGACAATGAGCAGTTCTTC; CDR3aa: CASSLRSVFIAGGPDNEQFF
abundance: -; len: 16; v_gene: TRBV7-9; d_gene: -; j_gene: TRBJ1-2; CDR3nt: TGTGCCAGCAGCTCGGGGGGAGGGCGATCTAACTATGGCTACACCTTC; CDR3aa: CASSSGGGRSNYGYTF
abundance: -; len: 14; v_gene: TRBV18; d_gene: -; j_gene: TRBJ2-1; CDR3nt: TGTGCCAGCTCACCACCGGTCGGGAGCAATGAGCAGTTCTTC; CDR3aa: CASSPPVGSNEQFF
abundance: -; len: 15; v_gene: TRBV5-4; d_gene: TRBD2; j_gene: TRBJ2-7; CDR3nt: TGTGCCAGCAGGGGGGGACTAGCGGGAGAAAACGAGCAGTACTTC; CDR3aa: CASRGGLAGENEQYF
abundance: -; len: 12; v_gene: TRBV18; d_gene: -; j_gene: TRBJ2-1; CDR3nt: TGTGCCAGCTCCCTATATAACAATGAGCAGTTCTTC; CDR3aa: CASSLYNNEQFF
abundance: -; len: 11; v_gene: TRBV30; d_gene: -; j_gene: TRBJ1-2; CDR3nt: TGTGCCTGGAGAAGACTAGTCGGCTACACCTTC; CDR3aa: CAWRRLVGYTF
abundance: -; len: 20; v_gene: TRBV4-1; d_gene: TRBD2; j_gene: TRBJ2-1; CDR3nt: TGCGCCAGCAGCCAAGAGCTCGGGACTAGCGGGAGGTCCTCCTACAATGAGCAGTTCTTC; CDR3aa: CASSQELGTSGRSSYNEQFF
abundance: -; len: 16; v_gene: TRBV7-2; d_gene: TRBD2; j_gene: TRBJ2-7; CDR3nt: TGTGCCAGCAGCTTAGGACTAGCGGGAGGGATCTACGAGCAGTACTTC; CDR3aa: CASSLGLAGGIYEQYF
abundance: -; len: 17; v_gene: TRBV7-6; d_gene: TRBD2; j_gene: TRBJ2-3; CDR3nt: TGTGCCAGCAGCCTTGGACTAGCGGGAGCTAGCACAGATACGCAGTATTTT; CDR3aa: CASSLGLAGASTDTQYF
abundance: -; len: 17; v_gene: TRBV7-9; d_gene: TRBD2; j_gene: TRBJ2-1; CDR3nt: TGTGCCAGCAGCTTAAAGGCGGGAGGGCCATCCTACAATGAGCAGTTCTTC; CDR3aa: CASSLKAGGPSYNEQFF
abundance: -; len: 12; v_gene: TRBV29-1; d_gene: TRBD1; j_gene: TRBJ2-4; CDR3nt: TGCAGCGCGGGGGGGACAGGGGTTAGTCAGTACTTC; CDR3aa: CSAGGTGVSQYF
abundance: -; len: 15; v_gene: TRBV6-1; d_gene: TRBD1; j_gene: TRBJ2-5; CDR3nt: TGTGCCAGCAGTAGAACCACAGGGGGCTTCGAGACCCAGTACTTC; CDR3aa: CASSRTTGGFETQYF
abundance: -; len: 16; v_gene: TRBV19; d_gene: -; j_gene: TRBJ1-5; CDR3nt: TGTGCCAGTAGTCCTCAGGGCCACTATAGCAATCAGCCCCAGCATTTT; CDR3aa: CASSPQGHYSNQPQHF
abundance: -; len: 15; v_gene: TRBV5-1; d_gene: -; j_gene: TRBJ2-7; CDR3nt: TGCGCCAGCAGCTTGGGGGATTATACCAGGGGTGAGCAGTACTTC; CDR3aa: CASSLGDYTRGEQYF
abundance: -; len: 15; v_gene: TRBV18; d_gene: -; j_gene: TRBJ1-5; CDR3nt: TGTGCCAGCTCACCATCAGGGTTAGGGGGTCAGCCCCAGCATTTT; CDR3aa: CASSPSGLGGQPQHF
abundance: -; len: 14; v_gene: TRBV5-1; d_gene: TRBD1; j_gene: TRBJ2-5; CDR3nt: TGCGCCAGCAGCTCGAGACAGGGACGGGAGACCCAGTACTTC; CDR3aa: CASSSRQGRETQYF
abundance: -; len: 17; v_gene: TRBV7-9; d_gene: TRBD1; j_gene: TRBJ1-4; CDR3nt: TGTGCCAGCAGCATCCGACAGGGGGCGCAGCCTAATGAAAAACTGTTTTTT; CDR3aa: CASSIRQGAQPNEKLFF
abundance: -; len: 13; v_gene: TRBV29-1; d_gene: -; j_gene: TRBJ1-1; CDR3nt: TGCAGCGTTGAAGCAGGGCCGAACACTGAAGCTTTCTTT; CDR3aa: CSVEAGPNTEAFF
abundance: -; len: 15; v_gene: TRBV11-1; d_gene: TRBD2; j_gene: TRBJ2-2; CDR3nt: TGTGCCAGCAGCTTAGGTCTAGCGGGGACCGGGGAGCTGTTTTTT; CDR3aa: CASSLGLAGTGELFF
abundance: -; len: 13; v_gene: TRBV7-3; d_gene: -; j_gene: TRBJ2-3; CDR3nt: TGTGCCAGCAGCTTAAGGGGCGGAGATACGCAGTATTTT; CDR3aa: CASSLRGGDTQYF
abundance: -; len: 14; v_gene: TRBV27; d_gene: TRBD1; j_gene: TRBJ1-5; CDR3nt: TGTGCCAGCAGCGGACAGGCGGGTAGTCAGCCCCAGCATTTT; CDR3aa: CASSGQAGSQPQHF
abundance: -; len: 16; v_gene: TRBV4-3; d_gene: TRBD2; j_gene: TRBJ2-1; CDR3nt: TGCGCCAGCAGCCAAGCAGGACTAGCGGGATTGGGGGAGCAGTTCTTC; CDR3aa: CASSQAGLAGLGEQFF